The present T cell receptor (beta chain) was sequenced within a study of blood T cell repertoires in COVID-19. Overall study: Spain, Italy and the United States supplied samples that represented acute and convalescent COVID-19. The cDNA or gDNA used as material had been derived from T cells, B-cell-depleted T cells, or PBMCs.

In the original workflow: It was from reference gene primer amplification that nucleated cell counts were estimated. Produced via immunoSEQ multiplex PCR; TCRdb's table is partial and in-frame only. The V and J calls and clone size are taken from that table; D and trimming were inferred from the DNA. The sample yields approximately 300,000 clones, over 80% seen once. The CDR3 runs 11 residues. Germline V gene lookup returns CDR1 MNHEY and CDR2 SVGAGI. With 6 bases clipped from V and 14 bases from J, the junction kept 8 bases outside the gene matches. The rearrangement links TRBV6-5 to TRBJ2-3, with 7 bases identical to TRBD2. This clonotype originated in a woman aged 50 to 60 with active or convalescent COVID-19. Sequencing was carried out using peripheral blood. The CDR3 region has the DNA TGTGCCAGCAGGAGAGAGGGAGGGTGGTATTTT. Protein sequence: CASRREGGWYF.